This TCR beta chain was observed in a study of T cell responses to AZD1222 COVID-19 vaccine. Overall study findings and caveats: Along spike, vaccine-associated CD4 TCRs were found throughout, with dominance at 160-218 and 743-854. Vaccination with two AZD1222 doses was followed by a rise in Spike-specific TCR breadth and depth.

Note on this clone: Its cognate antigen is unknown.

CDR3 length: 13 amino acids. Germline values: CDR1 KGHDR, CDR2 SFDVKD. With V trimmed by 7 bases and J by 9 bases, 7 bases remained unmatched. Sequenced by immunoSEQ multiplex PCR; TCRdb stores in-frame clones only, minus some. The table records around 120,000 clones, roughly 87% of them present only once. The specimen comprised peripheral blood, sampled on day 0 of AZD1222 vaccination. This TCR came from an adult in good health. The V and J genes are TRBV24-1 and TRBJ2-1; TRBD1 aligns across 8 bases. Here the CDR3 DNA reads TGTGCCACCAGGGCAGGGGGCCAGGGTGAGCAGTTCTTC. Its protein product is CATRAGGQGEQFF.